This T cell receptor beta chain was found in a study of technical replicates of blood from a handful of donors. Measured with immunoSEQ multiplex PCR; TCRdb has only the in-frame clones, and not every one. Of tens of thousands of clones listed, 94% are singletons. This clone was observed a handful of times. From germline, CDR1 is MNHEY and CDR2 SVGAGI. V gave up 6 bases and J gave up 5 bases; unmatched junction bases: 12. The CDR3 length is 15 residues. V usage is TRBV6-5 and J usage is TRBJ1-1, with 7 positions matching TRBD1. The TCR was taken from a human donor in good health. The sequencing sample was made of T cells isolated from PBMCs. The CDR3 bases are TGTGCCAGCAGACACGAGGGACAGTTGGGTACTGAAGCTTTCTTT. Translated: CASRHEGQLGTEAFF.